Listed below are T cell receptor beta chains from one sample, sequenced in a study of T cells in Graves' hyperthyroidism and ophthalmopathy. TCRdb passed the multiplex PCR reads through MiXCR, listing each CDR3 protein once. Altogether about 400,000 distinct CDR3 sequences are present, about a sixth being singletons, with the ten largest covering less than 15%. Sequenced input: blood. Receptors were obtained from a woman aged 18-35 years with Graves' hyperthyroidism. The CDR3 runs from the conserved cysteine through the conserved F or W. Each record gives: V gene, D gene, J gene, clone size, CDR3 protein, CDR3 DNA. The D gene is left open where the match is weak. The size of a clone is reported for some rows only, either as once, few or many, or as a class for expanded clones.

TRBV15	TRBD1	TRBJ1-4	-	CATSRPGQGDEKLFF	TGTGCCACCAGCAGACCGGGACAGGGGGATGAAAAACTGTTTTTT
TRBV4-3	-	TRBJ2-2	few	CASSQVLGTPNTGELFF	TGCGCCAGCAGCCAAGTTCTAGGGACACCCAACACCGGGGAGCTGTTTTTT
TRBV2	TRBD1	TRBJ2-5	many	CASGSDRVEETQYF	TGTGCCAGCGGCTCCGACAGGGTAGAAGAGACCCAGTACTTC
TRBV5-1	TRBD1	TRBJ2-7	many	CASSTKGQGASEQYF	TGCGCCAGCAGCACGAAGGGACAGGGGGCTAGCGAGCAGTACTTC
TRBV5-1	-	TRBJ2-3	many	CASSTTQMNTDTQYF	TGCGCCAGCAGCACTACCCAAATGAACACAGATACGCAGTATTTT
TRBV20-1	-	TRBJ2-1	-	CSARSTSADSYNEQFF	TGCAGTGCTAGGAGTACGTCGGCAGACTCCTACAATGAGCAGTTCTTC
TRBV12-3/TRBV12-4	-	TRBJ1-5	many	CASSLGGAGRYQPQHF	TGTGCCAGCAGTTTAGGGGGGGCAGGGAGGTATCAGCCCCAGCATTTT
TRBV4-1	TRBD1	TRBJ1-6	few	CASSHSPGGSPLHF	TGCGCCAGCAGCCATTCCCCAGGGGGGTCACCCCTCCACTTT
TRBV28	-	TRBJ1-4	many	CASSSSGSGNEKLFF	TGTGCCAGCAGTTCCTCAGGGTCCGGCAATGAAAAACTGTTTTTT
TRBV3-1	TRBD2	TRBJ2-1	once	CASSQDAPTSGNQQFF	TGTGCCAGCAGCCAAGATGCCCCGACTAGCGGGAACCAGCAGTTCTTC
TRBV7-3	-	TRBJ2-7	few	CAGSLTPGSPYEQYF	TGTGCCGGCAGCTTAACCCCAGGGTCCCCTTACGAGCAGTACTTC
TRBV28	TRBD1	TRBJ2-7	many	CASRSSGTGIYEQYF	TGTGCCAGCAGATCCTCCGGGACAGGGATATACGAGCAGTACTTC
TRBV6-5	TRBD1	TRBJ2-5	many	CASSYSGTDQETQYF	TGTGCCAGCAGTTACTCGGGGACAGACCAAGAGACCCAGTACTTC
TRBV7-2	-	TRBJ2-3	-	CSSSKGTGDTQYF	TGTTCTAGCAGCAAAGGGACCGGAGATACGCAGTATTTT
TRBV28	-	TRBJ2-7	many	CASRTGQVGEQYF	TGTGCCAGCAGGACAGGCCAGGTGGGCGAGCAGTACTTC
TRBV7-9	-	TRBJ1-2	many	CASRGATGARNYGYTF	TGTGCCAGCAGGGGCGCGACGGGGGCGCGGAACTATGGCTACACCTTC
TRBV7-9	-	TRBJ1-2	few	CASSFGFSGSYGYTF	TGTGCCAGCAGCTTTGGTTTTTCCGGATCCTATGGCTACACCTTC
TRBV12-3/TRBV12-4	-	TRBJ1-6	-	CASSLGRAPPLHF	TGTGCCAGCAGTTTAGGGAGGGCCCCCCCCCTCCACTTT
TRBV2	-	TRBJ2-3	many	CASPGELLRGTDTQYF	TGTGCCAGTCCTGGGGAACTTCTTAGGGGCACAGATACGCAGTATTTT
TRBV7-9	TRBD1	TRBJ1-1	many	CASRRSTGVSTEAFF	TGTGCCAGCAGGCGGTCGACAGGGGTGAGCACTGAAGCTTTCTTT
TRBV12-3/TRBV12-4	-	TRBJ1-4	many	CASSSVPRGEKLFF	TGTGCCAGCAGTTCCGTCCCGAGGGGAGAAAAACTGTTTTTT
TRBV6-1	TRBD2	TRBJ2-1	many	CASKPGTSGSDEQFF	TGTGCCTCCAAACCGGGGACTAGCGGGAGTGATGAGCAGTTCTTC
TRBV3-1	TRBD2	TRBJ2-2	many	CASKTSGEGPSTGELFF	TGTGCCAGCAAAACTAGCGGGGAGGGCCCTAGCACCGGGGAGCTGTTTTTT
TRBV7-9	-	TRBJ2-7	many	CASSPRERAYEQYF	TGTGCCAGCAGCCCCAGGGAAAGAGCCTACGAGCAGTACTTC
TRBV11-2	TRBD2	TRBJ2-7	few	CASSWGGEQYF	TGTGCCAGCAGCTGGGGGGGCGAGCAGTACTTC
TRBV2	-	TRBJ1-1	many	CASSENRMNTEAFF	TGTGCCAGCAGTGAAAACAGGATGAACACTGAAGCTTTCTTT
TRBV4-2	-	TRBJ2-1	once	CASSQALGPSSYNEQFF	TGTGCCAGCAGCCAAGCGCTAGGACCAAGCTCCTACAATGAGCAGTTCTTC
TRBV7-2	-	TRBJ1-1	-	CASSSTGTGGNTEAFF	TGTGCCAGCAGCTCCACCGGGACGGGGGGGAACACTGAAGCTTTCTTT
TRBV5-1	TRBD2	TRBJ2-1	-	CASSLGGGAGNHEQFF	TGTGCCAGCAGCTTGGGCGGGGGGGCCGGCAATCATGAGCAGTTCTTC
TRBV28	-	TRBJ2-7	few	CASSVSGTTSYEQYF	TGTGCCAGCAGCGTGAGCGGCACAACCTCCTACGAGCAGTACTTC
TRBV14	-	TRBJ1-6	many	CASRQVDNSPLHF	TGTGCCAGCCGACAGGTGGATAATTCACCCCTCCACTTT
TRBV27	-	TRBJ2-3	many	CASSYGDSDTQYF	TGTGCCAGCAGTTACGGGGACTCAGATACGCAGTATTTT
TRBV18	TRBD1	TRBJ2-3	many	CASSRTLTGGTDTQYF	TGTGCCAGCTCTCGAACTCTGACAGGGGGCACAGATACGCAGTATTTT
TRBV2	TRBD2	TRBJ2-5	-	CASTRGRGSETQYF	TGTGCCAGCACTAGAGGGCGGGGGAGTGAGACCCAGTACTTC
TRBV5-1	-	TRBJ1-2	many	CASSLVRAPDGYTF	TGCGCCAGCAGCTTGGTGCGGGCCCCGGATGGCTACACCTTC
TRBV7-2	-	TRBJ2-2	many	CASSLRIGGGGANTGELFF	TGTGCCAGCAGCTTACGGATCGGAGGAGGGGGGGCGAACACCGGGGAGCTGTTTTTT
TRBV10-3	-	TRBJ2-7	many	CAISEYRRQYF	TGTGCCATCAGTGAGTACCGACGGCAGTACTTC
TRBV19	-	TRBJ1-5	once	CTSSMLQGFGNQPQHF	TGTACCAGTAGTATGCTCCAGGGGTTCGGCAATCAGCCCCAGCATTTT
TRBV20-1	TRBD1	TRBJ2-4	many	CSASKGADIQYF	TGCAGTGCTAGTAAGGGGGCAGACATTCAGTACTTC
TRBV28	-	TRBJ2-5	many	CASSLRADQETQYF	TGTGCCAGCAGTTTGCGGGCGGACCAAGAGACCCAGTACTTC
TRBV6-1	-	TRBJ1-1	-	CASCVNPGLNTEAFF	TGTGCCAGCTGCGTTAACCCCGGGCTGAACACTGAAGCTTTCTTT
TRBV20-1	TRBD2	TRBJ2-3	many	CSASELAGGSDTQYF	TGCAGTGCTAGCGAGCTAGCGGGAGGATCAGATACGCAGTATTTT
TRBV7-9	-	TRBJ2-2	once	CASSLGPRQNTGELFF	TGTGCCAGCAGCTTGGGGCCCAGGCAGAACACCGGGGAGCTGTTTTTT
TRBV12-3/TRBV12-4	TRBD1	TRBJ2-4	-	CASSTDRGNIQYF	TGTGCCAGCAGCACAGACAGGGGTAACATTCAGTACTTC
TRBV27	-	TRBJ1-1	many	CASSPLGDEAFF	TGTGCCAGCAGTCCTCTCGGTGACGAAGCTTTCTTT
TRBV6-1	TRBD2	TRBJ2-3	-	CASRQAGAAGDTQYF	TGTGCCAGCAGGCAAGCGGGAGCGGCGGGGGATACGCAGTATTTT
TRBV19	TRBD2	TRBJ2-7	few	CASRGLATPYEQYF	TGTGCCAGTCGGGGACTAGCGACTCCCTACGAGCAGTACTTC
TRBV12-3/TRBV12-4	-	TRBJ2-7	few	CASSTTSWSGQYF	TGTGCCAGCAGCACTACTAGTTGGTCTGGGCAGTACTTC
TRBV18	TRBD1	TRBJ1-1	many	CASSPGTGLNTEAFF	TGTGCCAGCTCACCCGGGACAGGGCTGAACACTGAAGCTTTCTTT
TRBV11-2	-	TRBJ1-1	many	CASSPDRSGTEAFF	TGTGCCAGCAGCCCAGACAGGAGTGGCACTGAAGCTTTCTTT
TRBV20-1	-	TRBJ2-4	-	CSATSVDIQYF	TGCAGTGCTACGTCGGTTGACATTCAGTACTTC